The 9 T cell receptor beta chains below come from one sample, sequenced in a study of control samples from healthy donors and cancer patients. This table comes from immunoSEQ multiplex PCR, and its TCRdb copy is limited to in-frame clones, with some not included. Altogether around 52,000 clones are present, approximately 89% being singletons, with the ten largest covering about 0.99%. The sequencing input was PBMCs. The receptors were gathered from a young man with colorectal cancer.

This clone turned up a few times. The CDR3, as DNA: TGTGCCAGCAGCTCCCGAGGGGATAATGAAAAACTGTTTTTT. Translating gives CASSSRGDNEKLFF. The chain combines TRBV7-9 with TRBJ1-4; maybe TRBD1 (5 bases). In germline, CDR1 is SEHNR, CDR2 FQNEAQ (reference sequence). V shed 4 bases and J shed 4 bases, with 10 bases lying between them. The CDR3 length is 14 residues.

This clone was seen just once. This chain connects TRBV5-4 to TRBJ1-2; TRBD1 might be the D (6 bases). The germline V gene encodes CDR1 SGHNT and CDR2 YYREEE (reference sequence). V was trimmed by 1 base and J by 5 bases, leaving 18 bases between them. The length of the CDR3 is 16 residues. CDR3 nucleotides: TGTGCCAGCAGCTTGTGGGGGAACAGGGAAGGGTATGGCTACACCTTC. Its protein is CASSLWGNREGYGYTF. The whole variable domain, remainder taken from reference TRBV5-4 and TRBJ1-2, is ETGVTQSPTHLIKTRGQQVTLRCSSQSGHNTVSWYQQALGQGPQFIFQYYREEENGRGNFPPRFSGLQFPNYSSELNVNALELDDSALYLCASSLWGNREGYGYTFGSGTRLTVV.

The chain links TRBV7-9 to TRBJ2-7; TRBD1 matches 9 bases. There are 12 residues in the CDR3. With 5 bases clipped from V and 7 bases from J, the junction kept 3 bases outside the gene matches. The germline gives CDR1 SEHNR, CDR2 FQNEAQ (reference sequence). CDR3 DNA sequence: TGTGCCAGCAGCCGGGGACAGGGAGAGCAGTACGTC. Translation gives CASSRGQGEQYV.

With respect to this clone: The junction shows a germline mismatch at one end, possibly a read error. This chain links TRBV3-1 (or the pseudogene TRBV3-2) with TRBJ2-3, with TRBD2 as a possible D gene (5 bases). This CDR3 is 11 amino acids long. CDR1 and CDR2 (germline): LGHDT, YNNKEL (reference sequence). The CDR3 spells CASSQAGESIF. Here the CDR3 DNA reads TGTGCCAGCAGCCAAGCTGGGGAGTCCATATTT.

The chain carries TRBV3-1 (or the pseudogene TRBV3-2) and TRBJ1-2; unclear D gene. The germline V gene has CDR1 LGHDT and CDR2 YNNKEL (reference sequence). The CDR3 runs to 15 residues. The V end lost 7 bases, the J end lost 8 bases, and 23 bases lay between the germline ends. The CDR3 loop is CASTSLFRAEGGYTF. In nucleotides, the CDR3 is TGTGCCAGCACCTCGCTCTTTAGGGCTGAGGGAGGCTACACCTTC.

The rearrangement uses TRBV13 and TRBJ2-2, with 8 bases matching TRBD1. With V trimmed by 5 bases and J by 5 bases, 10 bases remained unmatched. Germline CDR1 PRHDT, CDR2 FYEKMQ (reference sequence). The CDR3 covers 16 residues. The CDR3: CASSLLLQGATGELFF. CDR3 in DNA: TGTGCCAGCAGCCTATTACTGCAGGGGGCGACCGGGGAGCTGTTTTTT.

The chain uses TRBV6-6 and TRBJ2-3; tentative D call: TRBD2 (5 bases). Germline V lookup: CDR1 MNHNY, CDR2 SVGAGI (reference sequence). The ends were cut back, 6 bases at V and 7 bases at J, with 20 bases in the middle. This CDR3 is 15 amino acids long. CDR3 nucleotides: TGTGCCAGCAGAAAGGAGGCGGACGTCTTTAATACGCAGTATTTT. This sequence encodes CASRKEADVFNTQYF.

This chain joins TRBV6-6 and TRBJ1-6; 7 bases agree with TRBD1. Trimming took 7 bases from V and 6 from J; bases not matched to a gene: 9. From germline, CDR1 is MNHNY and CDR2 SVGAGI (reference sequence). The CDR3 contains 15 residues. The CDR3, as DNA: TGTGCCAGCACCGCCTTTGACAGGGCTAATTCACCCCTCCACTTT. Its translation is CASTAFDRANSPLHF.

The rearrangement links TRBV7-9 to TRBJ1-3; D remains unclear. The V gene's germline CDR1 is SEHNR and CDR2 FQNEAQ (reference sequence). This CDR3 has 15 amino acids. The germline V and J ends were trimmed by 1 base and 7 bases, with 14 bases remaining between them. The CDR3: CASSLDGPARNTIYF. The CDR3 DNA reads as TGTGCCAGCAGCTTAGATGGTCCGGCGCGGAACACCATATATTTT.